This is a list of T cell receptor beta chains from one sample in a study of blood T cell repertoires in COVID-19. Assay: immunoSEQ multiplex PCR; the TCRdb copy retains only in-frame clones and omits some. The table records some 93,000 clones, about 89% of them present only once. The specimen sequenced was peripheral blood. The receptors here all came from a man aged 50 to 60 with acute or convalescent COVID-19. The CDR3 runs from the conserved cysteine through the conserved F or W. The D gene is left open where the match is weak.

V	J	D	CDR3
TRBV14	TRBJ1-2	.	CASSPRTTRGYTF
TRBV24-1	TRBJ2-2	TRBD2	CATGGLAGAPRTGELFF
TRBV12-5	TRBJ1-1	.	CASGFNRGFGTEAFF
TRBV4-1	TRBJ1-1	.	CASSQDQGSSTEAFF
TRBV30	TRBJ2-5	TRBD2	CAWSGASGRETQYF
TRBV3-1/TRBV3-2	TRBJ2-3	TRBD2	CASSQDREGTDTQYF
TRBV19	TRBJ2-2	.	CASSIFAGELFF
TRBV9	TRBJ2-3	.	CASSVRGGTDTQYF
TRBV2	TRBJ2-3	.	CASSDSWALTDTQYF
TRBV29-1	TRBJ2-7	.	CSAAEQGAYEQYF
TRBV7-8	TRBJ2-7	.	CASSSGMGQQYF
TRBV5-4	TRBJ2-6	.	CASSFVGAGANVLTF
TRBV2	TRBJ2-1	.	CATFGGITNEQFF
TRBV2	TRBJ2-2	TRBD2	CASKSLAGNTGELFF
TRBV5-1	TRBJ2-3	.	CASSLGGLAGTDTQYF
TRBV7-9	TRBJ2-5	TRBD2	CASSLRLADQETQYF
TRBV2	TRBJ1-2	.	CASSTRRRDYGYTF
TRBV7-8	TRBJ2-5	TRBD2	CASSSYREDRGTQYF
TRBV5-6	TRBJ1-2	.	CASSLRGSNYGYTF
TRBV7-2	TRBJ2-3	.	CASSPPVTDTQYF
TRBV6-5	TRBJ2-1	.	CASSYWGQGNNEQFF
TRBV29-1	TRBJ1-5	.	CSVGGSDGNQPQHF
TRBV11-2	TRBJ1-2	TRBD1	CASSKGTEFSNYGYTF
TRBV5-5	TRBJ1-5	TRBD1	CASSLMTGRGNQPQHF
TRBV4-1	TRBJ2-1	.	CASSLKDADNEQFF
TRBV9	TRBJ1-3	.	CASSVAYQGSPGNTIYF
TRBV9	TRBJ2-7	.	CASSVSPGYEQYF
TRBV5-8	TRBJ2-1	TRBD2	CASSLEGSGSAGQFF
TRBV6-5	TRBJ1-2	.	CASGQGAAQGYTF
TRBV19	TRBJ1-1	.	CASSIGRGMGPEAFF
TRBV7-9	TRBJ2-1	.	CASSLGTFSSYNEQFF
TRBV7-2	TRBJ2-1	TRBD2	CASSLDHLQREAPFF
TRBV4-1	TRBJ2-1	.	CASSQGEAYNEQFF
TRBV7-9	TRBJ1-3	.	CASSSGRVSGNTIYF